Sequencing of this T cell receptor (beta chain) was carried out in a study of CD8+ T cells in alopecia areata (dated by TCRdb to 2016 to 2019). Background on the whole study: The treated patients, all with moderate-to-severe alopecia areata, were enrolled in an open-label pilot trial of oral tofacitinib given at 5 to 10 mg twice daily. Scalp clonality was compared across normal scalp (n=4), patchy alopecia areata scalp (n=8), and alopecia totalis/universalis scalp (n=8). On the human side, TCRbeta sequencing was run on scalp tissue and on sorted CD4+ and CD8+ peripheral blood T cells from healthy controls and from alopecia areata patients with either patchy or totalis/universalis disease. Patients received tofacitinib for 6 to 18 months and were then followed off drug for 6 months to check for delayed response and recurrence. immunoSEQ multiplex PCR using 35 Vbeta forward primers and 13 Jbeta reverse primers was used to amplify TCRbeta CDR3 regions. In both human patients and the C3H/HeJ mouse model, the study applied high-throughput TCRbeta sequencing to look at T cell clonal expansion in alopecia areata. RNA was obtained with the PAXgene miRNA kit for fixed scalp, the miRNeasy kit for PBMCs, and the RNeasy kit for mouse skin. Tofacitinib-treated patients had biopsies at baseline and at 4 and 24 weeks of treatment, with a later scalp biopsy in several patients.

Library preparation used the immunoSEQ multiplex PCR assay. For TCR sequencing, RNA was extracted from every sample and reverse transcribed into cDNA to serve as template. SuperScript III was used to make first-strand cDNA, primed with a 2:1 mix of oligo-dT and random hexamers. A synthetic immune receptor repertoire was used to measure amplification bias, and any remaining bias was corrected computationally. As for the authors' bioinformatics: Raw reads were preprocessed to remove errors, and CDR3 was defined according to IMGT conventions as the region from the conserved cysteine to phenylalanine. Clonality was computed as 1 minus the Shannon entropy, with the entropy normalized by log2 of the number of productive unique TCRs. CD4 or CD8 identity of scalp clones was inferred by cross-referencing scalp TCRbeta sequences with sorted blood CD4 and CD8 repertoires. The table comes from immuneACCESS by way of TCRdb, which keeps in-frame sequences with V and J called. Part of the clones is missing from these tables; in studies checked, under half for an unresolved V gene and the rest for unknown reasons. That table is the source of V, J and clone size, and D and trimming were worked out from the DNA. This sample has over 150,000 clones in its table, and roughly 59% of those were observed once. The top ten clonotypes cover about 1.5% of the sample.

Results the study describes overall, beyond this receptor: Scalp TCR repertoire analysis is complicated because resident alphabeta T cells in normal human skin are also sequenced, whereas mouse skin is dominated by gammadelta T cells. TCR sequences shared between patients were less clear than in mice, possibly partly because of HLA diversity in the patient population. Lesional scalp, especially in alopecia totalis/universalis, showed higher clonality and more expanded CD8+ clones than normal scalp, suggesting antigenic drive.

A few counts support this clone. The antigen this receptor binds is unknown. Base qualities are not provided; no much larger clone lies one nucleotide away. The same CDR3 arises from other DNA sequences in this sample as well. CDR1 and CDR2 (SQVTM, ANQGSEA) derive from the germline V gene. Cut back by 5 bases and 1 base, the V and J ends lie 11 bases apart. The CDR3 goes from the cysteine to the phenylalanine over 13 residues. The CDR3 DNA has 39 bases and is translated from base 1. Per the publication, the time point label means: baseline before oral tofacitinib. Lesional scalp punch biopsies and peripheral blood were collected from alopecia areata patients. PBMCs were isolated by density centrifugation and stained for CD3, CD4 and CD8, and CD4+ and CD8+ T cells were sorted on a FACSAria.

The receptor was isolated from a human donor with alopecia areata. Recombination linked TRBV29-1 to TRBJ1-1, with no reliable assignment of the D segment. Sequencing was performed on CD4+ T cells sorted from blood, taken at week 0. The DNA reads TGCAGCGTTCATCGAGGACCGAACACTGAAGCTTTCTTT. Translated, it gives CSVHRGPNTEAFF.